This TCR beta chain was obtained from a study of blood T cell repertoires in COVID-19. Study-wide background: Whether acute or convalescent, the COVID-19 samples came from the United States, Italy and Spain. The cDNA or gDNA used as material had been derived from T cells, B-cell-depleted T cells, or PBMCs.

In the original processing: Estimates of nucleated cell counts were drawn from the amplification of reference gene primers. TCRdb keeps only in-frame clones here, not all; method: immunoSEQ multiplex PCR. From that table come the V and J calls and clone size; the DNA was used to work out D and trimming. The sample gives roughly 200,000 clones, around nine tenths of which show up once; roughly 6% is in the top ten. Unmatched junction bases numbered 7, after V lost 5 bases and J lost 5 bases. Germline V gene data show CDR1 as SNHLY and CDR2 as FYNNEI. This CDR3 contains 14 residues. The sequence was obtained from a man aged 35-49 years with active or convalescent COVID-19. Sequencing was carried out using peripheral blood. The rearrangement joins TRBV2 to TRBJ2-5; 8 bases are a match to TRBD1. CDR3 sequence (DNA): TGTGCCAGCAGTCCGGACAGGGCGGGCGAGACCCAGTACTTC. Encoded protein: CASSPDRAGETQYF.